The 8 T cell receptor beta chains below all came from one sample that was sequenced in a study of T-cell reconstitution after alpha-beta-depleted transplantation in children. As it was prepared, the TCRbeta library received unique molecular identifiers. Using its own MiXCR run on the PCR reads, TCRdb lists one record per CDR3 protein. Here the sample spans fewer than 250,000 distinct CDR3 sequences, roughly 7.7% being singletons. Sample: PBMCs, mostly from graft donor cells, taken 180 days after TCRalphabeta/CD19-depleted stem cell transplant. These receptors all stem from a male patient younger than 18 who had a stem cell transplant for acute lymphoblastic leukemia, so the T cells may come from the graft donor.

This clonotype has a count of ten or more. The chain recombines TRBV20-1 with TRBJ2-6; D might be TRBD2 (5 bases). Germline loops: CDR1 DFQATT, CDR2 SNEGSKA (reference sequence). V was clipped by 6 bases and J by 3 bases, with 12 bases between them. This CDR3 contains 14 residues. CDR3 residues: CSATRGVGANVLTF. In DNA, the CDR3 is TGCAGTGCCACCCGGGGAGTTGGGGCCAACGTCCTGACTTTC.

The sample holds many counts of this clonotype. The chain recombines TRBV7-8 with TRBJ2-1; 9 nucleotides align to TRBD2. V lost 2 bases, J lost 6 bases, and 8 bases stayed unmatched. The V gene's germline CDR1 is SGHVS and CDR2 FQNEAQ. CDR3 length: 16 amino acids. The chain's CDR3 is CASSLPPGTSPNEQFF. The CDR3 nucleotides are TGTGCCAGCAGCTTACCTCCCGGGACTAGCCCCAATGAGCAGTTCTTC.

This clonotype was seen repeatedly, ten times or more. This rearrangement joins TRBV4-1 to TRBJ1-2, with 8 bases aligning to TRBD1. V shed 0 bases and J 1 base; nucleotides not matched to a gene: 7. The CDR3 is made up of 17 amino acids. Germline values: CDR1 MGHRA, CDR2 YSYEKL. The CDR3 loop is CASSQDIRTGLNYGYTF. The CDR3 DNA is TGCGCCAGCAGCCAAGATATCAGGACAGGGCTTAACTATGGCTACACCTTC.

The chain has TRBV19 and TRBJ2-4; 11 bases line up with TRBD2. V lost 2 bases, J lost 14 bases, and 14 bases stayed unmatched. The CDR3 consists of 16 residues. Germline CDR1 and CDR2: LNHDA and SQIVND (reference sequence). Here the CDR3 reads CASSIQPGLAERPEYF. The DNA for the CDR3 is TGTGCCAGTAGTATACAGCCGGGACTAGCGGAAAGACCGGAGTACTTC.

As for this clonotype: A much larger clone is a single base away; this may be a read error. Likely a read error: the CDR3 ends without its conserved phenylalanine or tryptophan. V usage is TRBV27 and J usage is TRBJ2-7; D possibly uses TRBD1 or TRBD2 (5 bases each). Per germline, CDR1 MNHEY and CDR2 SMNVEV (reference sequence). V lost 3 bases, J lost 7 bases, and 13 bases lay in between. The CDR3 has 13 residues. The CDR3 coding sequence is TGTGCCAGCAGTTTCCCCGGGGACCGGGAGCAGTACCTC. Translated: CASSFPGDREQYL.

Concerning this clonotype: This sequence may be a read error, since a much larger clone differs from it by one base. The genes are TRBV19 and TRBJ1-2; D unresolved. The CDR3 is made up of 10 amino acids. Germline V CDR1 and CDR2: LNHDA, SQIVND (reference sequence). The CDR3 DNA reads as TGTACCAGTAGTGACTATGGCTACACCTTC. Encoded protein: CTSSDYGYTF.

This clonotype came up many times. The V and J genes are TRBV28 and TRBJ2-6; D might be TRBD1 (5 bases). The CDR3 runs 16 residues. V was pared by 6 bases and J by 0 bases, with 12 bases between. Germline V gives CDR1 MDHEN, CDR2 SYDVKM. The CDR3 DNA reads TGTGCCAGCAGGCGACAGATTATCTCTGGGGCCAACGTCCTGACTTTC. Translated: CASRRQIISGANVLTF.

On this clonotype: A much larger clonotype is one base distant, so this may be a read error. The chain joins TRBV15 to TRBJ2-4; D is unresolved. The CDR3 covers 12 residues. Per the germline V gene, CDR1 is LNHNV and CDR2 is YYDKDF (reference sequence). The CDR3 sequence: CATSSRANFQYF. CDR3 DNA sequence: TGTGCCACCAGCTCTCGGGCAAACTTTCAGTACTTC.